The T cell receptor (beta chain) described here comes from a study of T cells in Graves' hyperthyroidism and ophthalmopathy. Turning to the study itself: Sampling of peripheral blood happened at initial diagnosis, prior to any treatment.

This clonotype was seen a few times. It was considered stable Graves' hyperthyroidism when ophthalmopathy did not progress within 18 months. Hyperthyroidism, newly diagnosed and lasting under 2 months, affected patients aged 18 to 65. Patients having uncontrolled infection, another autoimmune disease, pregnancy or lactation were not included. RNA transcripts yielded amplified TCR beta CDR3 regions. Primed by the HTBI set, a first-round RT-PCR was run on the TCR CDR3. From the multiplex PCR reads, TCRdb called clonotypes with MiXCR, one entry per CDR3 protein. This repertoire shows 550,000 to 650,000 distinct CDR3 sequences, about 14% found once; its top ten account for roughly 14%. CDR1 is DFQATT, CDR2 SNEGSKA, per germline (reference sequence). The CDR3 runs 13 residues. Trimming cost V 3 bases and J 6 bases; bases outside gene matches: 7.

This receptor was identified in a middle-aged woman with Graves' hyperthyroidism. The chain has TRBV20-1 and TRBJ2-7, with TRBD1 matching 8 bases. The specimen was blood. Written as DNA, the CDR3 is TGCAGTGCTAGCCATCGACAGGGGACCGAGCAGTACTTC. Residues: CSASHRQGTEQYF.